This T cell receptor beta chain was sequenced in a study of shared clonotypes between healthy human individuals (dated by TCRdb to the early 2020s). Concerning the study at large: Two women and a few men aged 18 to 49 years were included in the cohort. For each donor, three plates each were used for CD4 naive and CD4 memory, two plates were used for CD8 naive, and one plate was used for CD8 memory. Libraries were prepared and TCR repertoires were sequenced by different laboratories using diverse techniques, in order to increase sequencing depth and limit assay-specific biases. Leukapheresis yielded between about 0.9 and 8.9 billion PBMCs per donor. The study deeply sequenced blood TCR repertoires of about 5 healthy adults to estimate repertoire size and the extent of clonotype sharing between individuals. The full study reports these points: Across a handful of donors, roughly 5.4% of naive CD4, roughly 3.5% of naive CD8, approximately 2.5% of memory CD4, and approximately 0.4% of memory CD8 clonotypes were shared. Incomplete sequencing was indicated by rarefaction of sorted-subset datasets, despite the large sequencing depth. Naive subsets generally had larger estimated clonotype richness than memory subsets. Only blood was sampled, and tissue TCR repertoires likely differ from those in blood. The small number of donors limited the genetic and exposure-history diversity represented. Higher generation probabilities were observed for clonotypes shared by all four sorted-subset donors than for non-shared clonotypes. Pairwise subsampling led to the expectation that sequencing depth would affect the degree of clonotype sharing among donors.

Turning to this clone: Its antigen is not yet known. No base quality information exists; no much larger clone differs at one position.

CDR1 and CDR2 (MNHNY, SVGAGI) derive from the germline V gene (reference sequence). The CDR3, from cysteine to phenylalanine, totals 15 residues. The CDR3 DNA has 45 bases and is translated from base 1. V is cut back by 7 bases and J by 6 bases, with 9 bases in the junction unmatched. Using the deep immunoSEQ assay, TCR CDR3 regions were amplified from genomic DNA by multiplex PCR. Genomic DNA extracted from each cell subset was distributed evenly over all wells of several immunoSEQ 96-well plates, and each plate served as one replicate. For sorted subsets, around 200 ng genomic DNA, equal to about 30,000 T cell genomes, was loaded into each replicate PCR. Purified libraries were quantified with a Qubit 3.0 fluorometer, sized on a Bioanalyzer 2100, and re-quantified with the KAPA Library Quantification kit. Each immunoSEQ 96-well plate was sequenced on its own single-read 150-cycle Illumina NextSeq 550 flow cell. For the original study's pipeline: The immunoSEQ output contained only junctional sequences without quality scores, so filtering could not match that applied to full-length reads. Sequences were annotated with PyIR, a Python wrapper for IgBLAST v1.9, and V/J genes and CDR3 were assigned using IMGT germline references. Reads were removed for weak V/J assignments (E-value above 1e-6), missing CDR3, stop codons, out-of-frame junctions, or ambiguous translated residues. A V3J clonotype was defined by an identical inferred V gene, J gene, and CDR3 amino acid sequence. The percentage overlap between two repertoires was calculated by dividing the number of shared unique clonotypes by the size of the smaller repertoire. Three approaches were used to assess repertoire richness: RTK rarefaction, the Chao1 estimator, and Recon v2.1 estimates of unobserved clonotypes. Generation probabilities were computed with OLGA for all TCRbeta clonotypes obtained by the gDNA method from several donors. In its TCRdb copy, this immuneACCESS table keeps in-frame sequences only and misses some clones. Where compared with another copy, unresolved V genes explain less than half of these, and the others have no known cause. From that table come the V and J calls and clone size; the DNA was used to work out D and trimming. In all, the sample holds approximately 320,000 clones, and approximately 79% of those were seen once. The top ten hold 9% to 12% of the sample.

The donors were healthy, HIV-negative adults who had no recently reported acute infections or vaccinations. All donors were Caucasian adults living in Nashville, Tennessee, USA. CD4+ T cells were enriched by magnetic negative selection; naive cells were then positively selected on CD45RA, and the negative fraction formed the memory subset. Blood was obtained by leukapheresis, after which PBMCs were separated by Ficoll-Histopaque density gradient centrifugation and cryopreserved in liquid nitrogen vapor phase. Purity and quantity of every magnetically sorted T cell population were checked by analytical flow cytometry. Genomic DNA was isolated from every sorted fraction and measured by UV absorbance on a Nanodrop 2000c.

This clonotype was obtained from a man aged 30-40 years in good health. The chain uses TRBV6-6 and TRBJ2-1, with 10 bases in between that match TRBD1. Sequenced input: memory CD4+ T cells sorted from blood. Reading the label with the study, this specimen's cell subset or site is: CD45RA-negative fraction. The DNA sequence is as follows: TGTGCCAGCACTGCCCCCAGGACAGGGGGCAATGAGCAGTTCTTC. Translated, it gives CASTAPRTGGNEQFF.